This TCR beta chain came from a study of Graves' ophthalmopathy and Graves' hyperthyroidism. Study-wide points: Both an approximately 68% sensitivity and an approximately 76% specificity characterized the model's predictions of ophthalmopathy progression.

Trimming pared 5 bases from V and 6 bases from J, leaving 16 bases between. The CDR3 is 14 residues long. Germline V gives CDR1 SEHNR, CDR2 FQNEAQ (reference sequence). Among the exclusions were patients with other autoimmune diseases, uncontrolled infections, pregnancy or lactation. Fresh peripheral blood, about 10 ml, was the PBMC source. Amplification from RNA transcripts yielded the TCR beta CDR3 regions. Scientists carried out first-round RT-PCR using HTBI primers and then a second-round multiplex PCR. Via MiXCR, TCRdb re-called the multiplex PCR reads, giving one row per CDR3 protein. This sample has about 620,000 distinct CDR3 sequences, with about a fifth found just once. This clonotype appeared many times. What it recognizes is unknown.

The sample comprised peripheral blood. The sequence was obtained from a young woman with stable Graves' hyperthyroidism. Some clones in this sample may be carry-over from other donors' samples. The chain is built from TRBV7-9 and TRBJ1-2; D not resolved. Here the CDR3 reads CASSPREGGDGYTF. Written as DNA, the CDR3 is TGTGCCAGCAGCCCCCGAGAGGGTGGCGATGGCTACACCTTC. Using reference TRBV7-9 and TRBJ1-2 for the parts outside the CDR3, the full variable domain is DTGVSQNPRHKITKRGQNVTFRCDPISEHNRLYWYRQTLGQGPEFLTYFQNEAQLEKSRLLSDRFSAERPKGSFSTLEIQRTEQGDSAMYLCASSPREGGDGYTFGSGTRLTVV.